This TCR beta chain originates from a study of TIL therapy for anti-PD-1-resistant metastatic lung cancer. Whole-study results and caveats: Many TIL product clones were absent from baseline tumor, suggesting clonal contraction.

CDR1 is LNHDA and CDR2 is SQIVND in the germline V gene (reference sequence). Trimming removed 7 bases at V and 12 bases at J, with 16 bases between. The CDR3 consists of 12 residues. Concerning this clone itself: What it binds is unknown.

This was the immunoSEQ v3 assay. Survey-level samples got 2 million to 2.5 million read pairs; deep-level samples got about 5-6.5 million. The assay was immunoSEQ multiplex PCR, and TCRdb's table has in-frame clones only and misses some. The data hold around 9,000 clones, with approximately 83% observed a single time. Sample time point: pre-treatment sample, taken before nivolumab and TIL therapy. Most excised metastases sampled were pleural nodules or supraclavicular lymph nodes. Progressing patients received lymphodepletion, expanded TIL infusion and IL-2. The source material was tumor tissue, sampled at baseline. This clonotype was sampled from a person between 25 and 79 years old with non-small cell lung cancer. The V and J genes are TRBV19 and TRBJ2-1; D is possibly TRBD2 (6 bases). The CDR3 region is CASMIAGSGQFF. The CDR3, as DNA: TGTGCCAGTATGATTGCGGGATCTGGGCAGTTCTTC.